The rows below give T cell receptor beta chains drawn from one sample of a study of CD8+ T cells in alopecia areata. Method: immunoSEQ multiplex PCR; TCRdb's copy keeps in-frame clones and lacks some. This sample has approximately 200,000 clones, with roughly 50% found just once. The material sequenced was CD4+ T cells sorted from blood, taken at week 24, from a patient treated with tofacitinib. Receptors originate from a human donor with alopecia areata. The CDR3 runs from the conserved cysteine through the conserved F or W. A D gene is named only where the DNA matches it firmly. The size of a clone is reported for some rows only, either as once, few or many, or as a class for expanded clones.

.	TRBV28	TRBJ1-1	.	TGTGCCATCGTTACCTGGGGACAAGGGGGGGTGGTGGCTTTCTTT	CAIVTWGQGGVVAFF
.	TRBV19	TRBJ1-2	.	TGTGCCAGTAGTATGGACCTTGACAGCGACTATGGCTACACCTTC	CASSMDLDSDYGYTF
few	TRBV6-6	TRBJ1-1	TRBD1	TGTGCCAGCAGTTGGACAGGGTATTCTGAAGCTTTCTTT	CASSWTGYSEAFF
.	TRBV23-1	TRBJ2-2	.	TGCGCCAGCAGTCAATCAGTCCGGGCCACCGGGGAGCTGTTTTTT	CASSQSVRATGELFF
few	TRBV5-1	TRBJ2-2	TRBD2	TGCGCCAGCAGCCATACTAGCGGGAGAGGAACCGGGGAGCTGTTTTTT	CASSHTSGRGTGELFF
.	TRBV28	TRBJ2-1	.	TGTGCCAGCACTACCTCTCCGGGACGGGCCAGTGAGCAGTTCTTC	CASTTSPGRASEQFF
.	TRBV29-1	TRBJ1-1	TRBD1	TGCAGCGCAGGACAGGGTTCGGGCACTGAAGCTTTCTTT	CSAGQGSGTEAFF
.	TRBV10-3	TRBJ1-6	.	TGTGCCATCAGTCCGGCGGGTTCACCCCTCCACTTT	CAISPAGSPLHF
.	TRBV25-1	TRBJ1-4	.	TGTGCCAGCAGCGATTCCCTCAACCACCAGCGTAATGAAAAACTGTTTTTT	CASSDSLNHQRNEKLFF
.	TRBV2	TRBJ2-5	TRBD1	TGTGCCAGCAACCCAGACAGGGAGGAGACCCAGTACTTC	CASNPDREETQYF
.	TRBV29-1	TRBJ1-1	.	TGCAGCCCCGTTAGGGGAATCAACACTGAAGCTTTCTTT	CSPVRGINTEAFF
.	TRBV15	TRBJ2-1	.	TGTGCCACCAGCAGAGAGGGCGCTCCGGAGGCCTACAATGAGCAGTTCTTC	CATSREGAPEAYNEQFF
few	TRBV30	TRBJ2-7	.	TGTGCCTGGAGTGGTACGGGATGGTCCTACGAGCAGTACTTC	CAWSGTGWSYEQYF
.	TRBV7-2	TRBJ2-1	.	TGTGCCAGCAGCTTCAACCCCGGGGACAATGAGCAGTTCTTC	CASSFNPGDNEQFF
.	TRBV10-3	TRBJ2-7	TRBD2	TGTGCCATCAGTGATCGGACCAGCGGGGGCCCGTTGAGCGAGCAGTACTTC	CAISDRTSGGPLSEQYF
.	TRBV5-1	TRBJ2-7	TRBD2	TGCGCCAGCAGGCAGGGCGGGAGGAACGAGCAGTACTTC	CASRQGGRNEQYF
many	TRBV5-1	TRBJ1-3	.	TGCGCCAGCAGCGTAAAACCACAGGGTCCCTCTGGAAACACCATATATTTT	CASSVKPQGPSGNTIYF
once	TRBV5-6	TRBJ1-2	.	TGTGCCAGCAGCCCACCTGGATCTAACTATGGCTACACCTTC	CASSPPGSNYGYTF
.	TRBV30	TRBJ1-5	.	TGTGCCTGGAATCCGGGTCTCAATAGCAATCAGCCCCAGCATTTT	CAWNPGLNSNQPQHF
.	TRBV7-2	TRBJ2-3	.	TGTGCCAGCAGCTTAGATGGAGGAGATACGCAGTATTTT	CASSLDGGDTQYF
.	TRBV9	TRBJ1-2	.	TGTGCCAGCAGCGTAGGGCAGGGTGGCAGCTATGGCTACACCTTC	CASSVGQGGSYGYTF
.	TRBV30	TRBJ1-1	.	TGTGCCTGGAGTTACACTGAAGCTTTCTTT	CAWSYTEAFF
few	TRBV28	TRBJ1-1	.	TGTGCCAGCAGTTATCAAAAGACAGGATCGAACACTGAAGCTTTCTTT	CASSYQKTGSNTEAFF
.	TRBV7-2	TRBJ2-3	TRBD2	TGTGCCAGCAGCTTAGACGGGGGGGCCCCAGATACGCAGTATTTT	CASSLDGGAPDTQYF
.	TRBV7-9	TRBJ1-1	.	TGTGCCAGCAGCTTTTTAGAGAACACTGAAGCTTTCTTT	CASSFLENTEAFF
.	TRBV4-3	TRBJ2-1	.	TGCGCCAGCAGCCAGGTGGGCAATGAGCAGTTCTTC	CASSQVGNEQFF
.	TRBV29-1	TRBJ2-3	.	TGCAGCGGAGGGGAGAGCACAGATACGCAGTATTTT	CSGGESTDTQYF
.	TRBV4-3	TRBJ1-6	TRBD1	TGCGCCAGCAGCCAGGGACAGGGGGAGAATTCACCCCTCCACTTT	CASSQGQGENSPLHF
.	TRBV6-5	TRBJ1-4	.	TGTGCCAGCAGCCGTGAGGGGGGGGACGAAAAACTGTTTTTT	CASSREGGDEKLFF
few	TRBV2	TRBJ1-6	.	TGTGCCAGCAGTGATTTGGGAGGAGGGGAAAATTCACCCCTCCACTTT	CASSDLGGGENSPLHF
.	TRBV30	TRBJ2-1	TRBD2	TGTGCCTGGATGGGGGGGACTAGCGGGAGTCTAACCAATGAGCAGTTCTTC	CAWMGGTSGSLTNEQFF
.	TRBV27	TRBJ1-2	.	TGTGCCAGCAGTTCAACAGGGATAAGCTATGGCTACACCTTC	CASSSTGISYGYTF
few	TRBV29-1	TRBJ1-1	.	TGCAGCGCCCAGGGCCACACTGAAGCTTTCTTT	CSAQGHTEAFF
.	TRBV28	TRBJ2-7	TRBD2	TGTGCCAGCAGTTCAGGACTAGCGGGATCCTACGAGCAGTACTTC	CASSSGLAGSYEQYF
few	TRBV5-4	TRBJ2-5	.	TGTGCCAGCAGCTTTGAAGAGACCCAGTACTTC	CASSFEETQYF
once	TRBV18	TRBJ1-2	.	TGTGCCAGCTCACCAACAACCGGGGATTCCTATGGCTACACCTTC	CASSPTTGDSYGYTF